The clone carrying this TCR beta chain was counted ten times or more. Its antigen is not identified. This entry is derived from a study of blood T cells in healthy people across ages. Study-wide points: Getting older went along with TCR beta diversity per million T cells dropping roughly linearly.

Peripheral blood was drawn, approximately 10 milliliters per donor. They isolated at least 6 million PBMCs from each sample. A sample-barcoded 5' primer and a J-beta primer mix were used in a second PCR of roughly 6 to 11 cycles. Each cDNA molecule was tagged by a template-switch adaptor with 12 random nucleotides. TCRdb used MiXCR to reprocess the 5' RACE reads, holding one entry per CDR3 protein. This repertoire shows over 600,000 distinct CDR3 sequences, 20% to 25% found once; its top ten account for roughly 3.7%. The sequence was collected from a man aged 70-80 years in good health. Sequences were obtained from blood.

For the CDR3, the DNA is TGTGCCAGCAGCTCTAGCGGGAGTAACACCGGGGAGCTGTTTTTT. Translation: CASSSSGSNTGELFF. The chain links TRBV7-3 to TRBJ2-2, with 10 bases fitting TRBD2. Germline-derived CDR1 and CDR2 are SGHTA and FQGTGA. This CDR3 contains 15 residues. Trimming took 4 bases from V and 2 from J; bases not matched to a gene: 1.